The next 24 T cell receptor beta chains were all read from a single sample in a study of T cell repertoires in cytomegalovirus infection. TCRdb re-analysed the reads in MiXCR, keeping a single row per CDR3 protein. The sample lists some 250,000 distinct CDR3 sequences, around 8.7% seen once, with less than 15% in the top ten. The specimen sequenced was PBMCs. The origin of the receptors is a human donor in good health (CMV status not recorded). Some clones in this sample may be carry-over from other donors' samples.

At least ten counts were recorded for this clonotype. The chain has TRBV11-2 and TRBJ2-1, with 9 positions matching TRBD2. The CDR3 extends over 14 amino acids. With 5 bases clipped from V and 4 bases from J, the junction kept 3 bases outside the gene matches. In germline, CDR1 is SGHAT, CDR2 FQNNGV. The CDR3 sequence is CASSVSGGYNEQFF. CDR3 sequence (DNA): TGTGCCAGCAGCGTTAGCGGGGGATACAATGAGCAGTTCTTC.

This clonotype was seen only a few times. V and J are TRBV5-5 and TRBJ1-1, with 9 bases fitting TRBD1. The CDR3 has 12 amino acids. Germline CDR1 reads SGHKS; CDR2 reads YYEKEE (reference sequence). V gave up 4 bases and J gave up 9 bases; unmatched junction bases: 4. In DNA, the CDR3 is TGTGCCAGCAGCCTAGGACAGGGGCAAGCTTTCTTT. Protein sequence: CASSLGQGQAFF. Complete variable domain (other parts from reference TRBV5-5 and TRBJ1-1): DAGVTQSPTHLIKTRGQQVTLRCSPISGHKSVSWYQQVLGQGPQFIFQYYEKEERGRGNFPDRFSARQFPNYSSELNVNALLLGDSALYLCASSLGQGQAFFGQGTRLTVV.

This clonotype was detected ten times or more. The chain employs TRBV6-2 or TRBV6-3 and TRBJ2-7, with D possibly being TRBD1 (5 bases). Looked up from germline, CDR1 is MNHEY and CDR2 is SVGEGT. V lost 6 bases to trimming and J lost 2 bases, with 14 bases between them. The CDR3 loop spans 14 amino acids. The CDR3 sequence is CASRSQGLTYEQYF. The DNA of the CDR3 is TGTGCCAGCAGGTCGCAGGGATTAACCTACGAGCAGTACTTC.

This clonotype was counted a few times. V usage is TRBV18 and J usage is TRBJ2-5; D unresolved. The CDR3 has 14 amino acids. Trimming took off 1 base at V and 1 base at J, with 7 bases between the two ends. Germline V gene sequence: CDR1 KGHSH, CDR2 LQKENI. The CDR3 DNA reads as TGTGCCAGCTCACCACAACTCGTCCAAGAGACCCAGTACTTC. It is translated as CASSPQLVQETQYF.

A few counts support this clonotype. CDR3 loop: CASRTQTASYNEQFF. DNA of the CDR3: TGTGCCAGCAGGACCCAGACAGCCTCCTACAATGAGCAGTTCTTC. V is TRBV2 and J is TRBJ2-1, with D perhaps matching TRBD1 (5 bases). Germline assignment: CDR1 SNHLY and CDR2 FYNNEI. Trimming removed 6 bases from V and 0 bases from J, with 12 bases in between. The CDR3 sequence is 15 residues long. Looking up the rest from reference TRBV2 and TRBJ2-1 gives the full variable domain: EPEVTQTPSHQVTQMGQEVILRCVPISNHLYFYWYRQILGQKVEFLVSFYNNEISEKSEIFDDQFSVERPDGSNFTLKIRSTKLEDSAMYFCASRTQTASYNEQFFGPGTRLTVL.

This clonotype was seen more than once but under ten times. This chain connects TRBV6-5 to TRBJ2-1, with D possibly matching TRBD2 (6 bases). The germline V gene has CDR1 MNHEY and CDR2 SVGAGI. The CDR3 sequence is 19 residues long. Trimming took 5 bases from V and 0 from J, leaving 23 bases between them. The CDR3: CASSRRSGTPYSSYNEQFF. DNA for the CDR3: TGTGCCAGCAGTCGACGGTCCGGGACTCCCTATTCCTCCTACAATGAGCAGTTCTTC.

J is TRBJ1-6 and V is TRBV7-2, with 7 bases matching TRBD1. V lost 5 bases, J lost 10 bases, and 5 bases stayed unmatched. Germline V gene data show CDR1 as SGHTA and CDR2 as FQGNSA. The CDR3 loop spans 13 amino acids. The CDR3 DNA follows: TGTGCCAGCAGCGACAGGGCTCGATCACCCCTCCACTTT. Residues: CASSDRARSPLHF. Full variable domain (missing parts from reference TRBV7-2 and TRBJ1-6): GAGVSQSPSNKVTEKGKDVELRCDPISGHTALYWYRQSLGQGLEFLIYFQGNSAPDKSGLPSDRFSAERTGGSVSTLTIQRTQQEDSAVYLCASSDRARSPLHFGNGTRLTVT.

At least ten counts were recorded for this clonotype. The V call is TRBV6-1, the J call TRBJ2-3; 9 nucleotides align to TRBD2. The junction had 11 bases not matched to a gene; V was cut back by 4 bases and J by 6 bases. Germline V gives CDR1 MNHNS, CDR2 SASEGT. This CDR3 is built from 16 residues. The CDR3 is CASSGSGGRGGDTQYF. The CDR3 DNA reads TGTGCCAGCAGTGGGTCGGGCGGGAGGGGGGGCGATACGCAGTATTTT.

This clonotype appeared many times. The CDR3 sequence is CASSPRTGNIQPQHF. The CDR3 region has the DNA TGTGCCAGCAGCCCCCGAACAGGGAACATTCAGCCCCAGCATTTT. This sequence joins TRBV7-2 and TRBJ1-5; D is perhaps TRBD1 (6 bases). CDR3 length equals 15 residues. The V and J ends lost 5 bases and 6 bases respectively, with 17 bases between them. The germline CDR1 and CDR2 sequences are SGHTA and FQGNSA.

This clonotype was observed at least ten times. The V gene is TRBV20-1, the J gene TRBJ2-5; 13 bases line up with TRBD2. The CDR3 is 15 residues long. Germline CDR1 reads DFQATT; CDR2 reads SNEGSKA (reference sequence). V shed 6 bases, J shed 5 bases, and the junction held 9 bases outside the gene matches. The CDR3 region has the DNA TGCAGTGCAGCACTAGCGGGGGGGCCCGGGGAGACCCAGTACTTC. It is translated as CSAALAGGPGETQYF.

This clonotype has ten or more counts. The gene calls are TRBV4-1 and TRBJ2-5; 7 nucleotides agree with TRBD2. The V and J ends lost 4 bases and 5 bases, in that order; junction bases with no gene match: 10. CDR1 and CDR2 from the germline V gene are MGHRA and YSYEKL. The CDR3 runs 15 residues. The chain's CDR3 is CASSPTEAGRETQYF. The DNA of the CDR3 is TGCGCCAGCAGCCCCACGGAAGCGGGGAGGGAGACCCAGTACTTC.

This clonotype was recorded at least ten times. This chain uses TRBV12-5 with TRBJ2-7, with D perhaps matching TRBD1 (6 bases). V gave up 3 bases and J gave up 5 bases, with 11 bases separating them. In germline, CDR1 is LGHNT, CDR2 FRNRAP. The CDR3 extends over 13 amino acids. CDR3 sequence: CASGFNRVDEQYF. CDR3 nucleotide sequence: TGTGCTAGTGGTTTCAACAGGGTGGACGAGCAGTACTTC.

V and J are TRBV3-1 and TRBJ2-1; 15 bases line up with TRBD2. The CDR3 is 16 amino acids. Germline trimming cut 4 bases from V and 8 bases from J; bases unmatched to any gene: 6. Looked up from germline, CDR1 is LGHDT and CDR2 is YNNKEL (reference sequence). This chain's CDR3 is CASSLGLAGGLYEQFF. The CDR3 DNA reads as TGTGCCAGCAGCCTAGGACTAGCGGGGGGGCTTTATGAGCAGTTCTTC.

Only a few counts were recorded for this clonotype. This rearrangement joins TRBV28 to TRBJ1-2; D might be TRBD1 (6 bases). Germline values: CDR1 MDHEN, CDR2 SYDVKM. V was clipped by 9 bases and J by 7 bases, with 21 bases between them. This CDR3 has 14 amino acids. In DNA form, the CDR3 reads TGTGCCAGGGTTCGAGGGGGGTGGCGATTTGGCTACACCTTC. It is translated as CARVRGGWRFGYTF.

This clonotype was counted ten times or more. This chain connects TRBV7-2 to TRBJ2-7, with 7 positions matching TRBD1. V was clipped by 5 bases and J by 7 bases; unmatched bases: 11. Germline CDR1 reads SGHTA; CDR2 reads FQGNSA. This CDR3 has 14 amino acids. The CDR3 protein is CASSIDRAVREQYF. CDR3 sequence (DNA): TGTGCCAGCAGCATCGACAGGGCTGTGAGAGAGCAGTACTTC.

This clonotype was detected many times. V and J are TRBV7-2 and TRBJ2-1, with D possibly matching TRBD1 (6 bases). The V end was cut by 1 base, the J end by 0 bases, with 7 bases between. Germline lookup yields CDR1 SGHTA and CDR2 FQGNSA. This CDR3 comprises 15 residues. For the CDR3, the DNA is TGTGCCAGCAGCTTAGTGGGGGCCTCCTACAATGAGCAGTTCTTC. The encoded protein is CASSLVGASYNEQFF.

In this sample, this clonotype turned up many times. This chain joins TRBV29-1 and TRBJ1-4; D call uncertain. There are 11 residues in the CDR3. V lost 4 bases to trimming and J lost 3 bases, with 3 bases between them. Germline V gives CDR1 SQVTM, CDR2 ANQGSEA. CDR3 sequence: CSVGANEKLFF. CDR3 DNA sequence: TGCAGCGTTGGAGCTAATGAAAAACTGTTTTTT.

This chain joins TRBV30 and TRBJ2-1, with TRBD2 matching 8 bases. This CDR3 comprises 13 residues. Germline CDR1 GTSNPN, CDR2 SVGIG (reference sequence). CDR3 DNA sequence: TGTGTCGGCGGGAGTAGCGGGGACAATGAGCAGTTCTTC. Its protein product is CVGGSSGDNEQFF.

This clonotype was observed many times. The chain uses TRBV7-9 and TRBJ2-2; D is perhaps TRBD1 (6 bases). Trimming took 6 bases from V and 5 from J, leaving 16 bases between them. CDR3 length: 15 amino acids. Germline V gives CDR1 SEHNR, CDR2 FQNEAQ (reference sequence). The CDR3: CASRPPGHGTGELFF. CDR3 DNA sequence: TGTGCCAGCAGACCTCCGGGACACGGTACCGGGGAGCTGTTTTTT.

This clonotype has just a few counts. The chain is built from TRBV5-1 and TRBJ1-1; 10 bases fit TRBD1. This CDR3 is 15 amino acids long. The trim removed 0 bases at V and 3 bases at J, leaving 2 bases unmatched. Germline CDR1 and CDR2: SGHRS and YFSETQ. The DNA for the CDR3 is TGCGCCAGCAGCTTGGAGACAGGGGGCTACACTGAAGCTTTCTTT. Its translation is CASSLETGGYTEAFF.

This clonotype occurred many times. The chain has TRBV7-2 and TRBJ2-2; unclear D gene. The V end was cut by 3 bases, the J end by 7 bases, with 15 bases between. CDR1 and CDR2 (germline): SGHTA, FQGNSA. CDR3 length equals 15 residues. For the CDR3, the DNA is TGTGCCAGCAGCTTCACACGAGTGCCCGGCGGGGAGCTGTTTTTT. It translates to CASSFTRVPGGELFF.

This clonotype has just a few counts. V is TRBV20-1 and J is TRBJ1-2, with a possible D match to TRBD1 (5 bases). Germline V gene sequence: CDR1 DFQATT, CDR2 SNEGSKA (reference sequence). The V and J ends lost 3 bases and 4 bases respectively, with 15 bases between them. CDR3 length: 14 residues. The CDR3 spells CSARAGTVSYGYTF. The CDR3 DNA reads TGCAGTGCTAGGGCAGGGACGGTTTCCTATGGCTACACCTTC.

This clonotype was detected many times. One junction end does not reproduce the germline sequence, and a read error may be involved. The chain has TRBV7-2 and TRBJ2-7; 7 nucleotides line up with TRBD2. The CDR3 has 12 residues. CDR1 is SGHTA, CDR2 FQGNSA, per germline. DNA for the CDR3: TGTGCCAGCAGCTTAAGGCTAGCGGTTTTGGACTTC. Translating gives CASSLRLAVLDF. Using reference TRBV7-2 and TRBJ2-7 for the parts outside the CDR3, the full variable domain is GAGVSQSPSNKVTEKGKDVELRCDPISGHTALYWYRQSLGQGLEFLIYFQGNSAPDKSGLPSDRFSAERTGGSVSTLTIQRTQQEDSAVYLCASSLRLAVLDFGPGTRLTVT.

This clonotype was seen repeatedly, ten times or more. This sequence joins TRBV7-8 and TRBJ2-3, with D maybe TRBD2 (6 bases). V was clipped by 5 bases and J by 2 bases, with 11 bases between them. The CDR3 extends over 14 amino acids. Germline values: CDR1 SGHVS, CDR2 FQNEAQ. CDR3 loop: CASSRGGATDTQYF. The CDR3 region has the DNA TGTGCCAGCAGCCGCGGAGGGGCCACAGATACGCAGTATTTT.